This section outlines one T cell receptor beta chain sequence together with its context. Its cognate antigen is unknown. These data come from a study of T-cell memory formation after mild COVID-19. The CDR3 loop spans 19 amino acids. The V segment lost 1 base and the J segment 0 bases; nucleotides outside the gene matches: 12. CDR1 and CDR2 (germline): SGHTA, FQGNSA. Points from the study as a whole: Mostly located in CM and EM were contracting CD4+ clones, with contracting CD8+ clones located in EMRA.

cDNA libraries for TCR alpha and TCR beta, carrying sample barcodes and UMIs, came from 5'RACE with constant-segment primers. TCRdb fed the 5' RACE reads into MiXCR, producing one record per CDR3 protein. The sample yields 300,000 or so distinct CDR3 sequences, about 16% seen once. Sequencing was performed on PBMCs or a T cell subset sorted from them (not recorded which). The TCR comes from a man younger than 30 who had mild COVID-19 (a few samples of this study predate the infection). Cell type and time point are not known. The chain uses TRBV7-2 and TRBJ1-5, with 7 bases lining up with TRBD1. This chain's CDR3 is CASSLEFGPRGISNQPQHF. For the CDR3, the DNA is TGTGCCAGCAGCTTAGAGTTTGGACCCAGGGGGATTAGCAATCAGCCCCAGCATTTT.